This TCR beta chain was found in a study of shared clonotypes between healthy human individuals (dated by TCRdb to 2018 to 2021). About the full investigation: Three men and a couple of women, aged 18 to 49 years, made up the cohort. For each donor, CD4 naive and CD4 memory were each given three plates, CD8 naive was given two plates, and CD8 memory was given one plate. The study deeply sequenced blood TCR repertoires of about 5 healthy adults to estimate repertoire size and the extent of clonotype sharing between individuals. To increase sequencing depth and limit assay-specific biases, different laboratories used diverse techniques to prepare libraries and sequence TCR repertoires. Between about 0.9 and 10 billion PBMCs per donor were obtained by leukapheresis.

The germline V gene provides CDR1 SNHLY and CDR2 FYNNEI. The CDR3 runs 14 residues from the cysteine to the phenylalanine. CDR3 DNA is the only sequence kept; it has 42 bases, read in frame from the first base. Trimming at the junction amounts to 7 bases on V and 5 bases on J, and the germline ends lie 18 bases apart. Using the deep immunoSEQ assay, TCR CDR3 regions were amplified from genomic DNA by multiplex PCR. Extracted genomic DNA from each cell subset was distributed evenly across all wells of several immunoSEQ 96-well plates, and each plate was treated as a replicate. For sorted subsets, about 200 ng genomic DNA, equal to about 30,000 T cell genomes, was loaded into each replicate PCR. Purified libraries were quantified with a Qubit 3.0 fluorometer, sized on a Bioanalyzer 2100, and re-quantified with the KAPA Library Quantification kit. A separate single-read 150-cycle Illumina NextSeq 550 flow cell was used to sequence each immunoSEQ 96-well plate. In the original analysis: Because only junctional sequences without quality scores were contained in the immunoSEQ output, filtering matching that applied to full-length reads could not be performed. Sequences were annotated with PyIR, a Python wrapper for IgBLAST v1.9, using IMGT germline references to assign V/J genes and CDR3. Reads were removed for weak V/J assignments (E-value above 1e-6), missing CDR3, stop codons, out-of-frame junctions, or ambiguous translated residues. V3J clonotypes were defined as sequences sharing the same inferred V gene, J gene, and CDR3 amino acid sequence. The percentage overlap between two repertoires was calculated by dividing the number of shared unique clonotypes by the size of the smaller repertoire. Repertoire richness was assessed with RTK rarefaction, the Chao1 estimator, and Recon v2.1 estimates of unobserved clonotypes. Generation probabilities were computed with OLGA for all TCRbeta clonotypes obtained by the gDNA method from several donors. TCRdb retrieved this table from immuneACCESS and kept in-frame rearrangements only. Not all clones are present; in checked studies, unresolved V genes account for under half, and no reason is known for the remainder. That table supplies the V and J calls and clone size; D and trimming were determined from the DNA. The table for this sample lists 1.5 million to 2.5 million clones; approximately 94% of them were counted only once. Together, the top ten hold approximately 1% of the sample.

The research as a whole found: Clonotypes shared by all four sorted-subset donors showed higher generation probabilities than non-shared clonotypes. Pairwise subsampling led to the expectation that sequencing depth would affect the degree of clonotype sharing among donors. Naive subsets generally had larger estimated clonotype richness than memory subsets. Sampling was restricted to blood, and TCR repertoires in tissues likely differ from the TCR repertoires found in blood. Even with the large sequencing depth, rarefaction of the sorted-subset datasets indicated that sequencing was incomplete. Because the study included only a small number of donors, the genetic and exposure-history diversity represented was limited. Across four donors, approximately 5% of naive CD4, approximately 4% of naive CD8, 2.3% of memory CD4, and 0.4% to 0.45% of memory CD8 clonotypes were shared.

As concerns this clone: The target of this receptor is not known. Per-base qualities were not stored, and no clone one base away is much larger.

CD8 naive samples consisted of CD45RO-negative cells that were positively selected for CCR7, yielding a CD45RA+CCR7+ population without TemRA cells. Healthy HIV-negative adults with no recently reported acute infections or vaccinations were included as donors. Only Caucasian adults living in Nashville, Tennessee, USA were represented among the donors. Blood was obtained by leukapheresis, after which PBMCs were separated by Ficoll-Histopaque density gradient centrifugation and cryopreserved in liquid nitrogen vapor phase. Analytical flow cytometry was used to check the purity and quantity of each magnetically sorted T cell population. From each sorted fraction, genomic DNA was isolated and quantified by UV absorbance on a Nanodrop 2000c.

The V gene is TRBV2 and the J gene is TRBJ2-7; possibly the D gene is TRBD2, per 5 matching bases. Material for sequencing was naive CD8+ T cells sorted from blood. Taken with the paper, the label for cell subset or site translates to: CD45RA+CCR7+. The sequence came from a man in his late teens or twenties in good health. The CDR3 amino acid sequence is: CASTVWSSLHEQYF. The sequenced DNA is TGTGCCAGCACCGTATGGTCTAGCCTTCACGAGCAGTACTTC.